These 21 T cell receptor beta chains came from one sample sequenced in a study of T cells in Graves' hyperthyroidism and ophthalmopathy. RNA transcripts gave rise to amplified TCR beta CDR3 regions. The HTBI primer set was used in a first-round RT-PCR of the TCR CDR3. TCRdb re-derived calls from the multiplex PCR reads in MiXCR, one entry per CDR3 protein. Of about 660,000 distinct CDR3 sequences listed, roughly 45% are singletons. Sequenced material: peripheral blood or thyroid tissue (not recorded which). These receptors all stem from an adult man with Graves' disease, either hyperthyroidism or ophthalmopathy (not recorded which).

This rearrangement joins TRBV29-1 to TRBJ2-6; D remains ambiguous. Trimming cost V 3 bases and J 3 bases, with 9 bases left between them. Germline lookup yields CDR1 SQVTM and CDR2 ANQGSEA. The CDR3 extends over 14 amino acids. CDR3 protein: CSVDDRLGANVLTF. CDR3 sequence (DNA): TGCAGCGTTGACGATCGGCTTGGGGCCAACGTCCTGACTTTC.

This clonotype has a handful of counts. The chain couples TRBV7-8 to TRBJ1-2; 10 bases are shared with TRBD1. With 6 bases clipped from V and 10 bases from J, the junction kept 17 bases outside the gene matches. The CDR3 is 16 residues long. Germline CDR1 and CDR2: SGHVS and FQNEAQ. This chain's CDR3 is CASSSLTPGQGRIYTF. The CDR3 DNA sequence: TGTGCCAGCAGTTCCCTAACTCCGGGACAGGGGCGGATCTACACCTTC. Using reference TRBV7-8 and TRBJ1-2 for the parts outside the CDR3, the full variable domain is GAGVSQSPRYKVAKRGQDVALRCDPISGHVSLFWYQQALGQGPEFLTYFQNEAQLDKSGLPSDRFFAERPEGSVSTLKIQRTQQEDSAVYLCASSSLTPGQGRIYTFGSGTRLTVV.

This chain's CDR3 is CASSLEGQGYQPQHF. The CDR3 DNA reads as TGTGCCAGCAGCTTAGAGGGACAGGGTTATCAGCCCCAGCATTTT. The rearrangement uses TRBV7-6 and TRBJ1-5, with 9 bases identical to TRBD1. Germline CDR1 SGHVS, CDR2 FNYEAQ. The CDR3 spans 15 residues. The junction had 3 bases not matched to a gene; V was cut back by 1 base and J by 5 bases.

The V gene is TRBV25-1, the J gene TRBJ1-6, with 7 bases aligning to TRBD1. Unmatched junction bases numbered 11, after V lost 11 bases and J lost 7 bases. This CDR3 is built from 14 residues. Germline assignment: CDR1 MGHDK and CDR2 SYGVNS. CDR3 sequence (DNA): TGTGCCTCGTTGGGGGGACAGAGGAATTCACCCCTCCACTTT. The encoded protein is CASLGGQRNSPLHF.

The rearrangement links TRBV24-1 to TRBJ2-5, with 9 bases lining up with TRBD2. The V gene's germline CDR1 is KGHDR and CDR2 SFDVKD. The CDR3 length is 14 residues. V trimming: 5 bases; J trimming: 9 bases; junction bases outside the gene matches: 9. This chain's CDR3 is CATSVAGANQPQYF. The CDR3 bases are TGTGCCACCAGTGTAGCGGGGGCTAATCAGCCCCAGTACTTC.

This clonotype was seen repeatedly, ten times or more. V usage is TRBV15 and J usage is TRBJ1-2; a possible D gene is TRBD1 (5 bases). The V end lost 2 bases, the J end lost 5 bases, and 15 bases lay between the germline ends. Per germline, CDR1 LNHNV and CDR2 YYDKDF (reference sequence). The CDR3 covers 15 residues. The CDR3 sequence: CATSRQWDGDYGYTF. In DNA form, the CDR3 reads TGTGCCACCAGCAGACAGTGGGACGGTGATTATGGCTACACCTTC.

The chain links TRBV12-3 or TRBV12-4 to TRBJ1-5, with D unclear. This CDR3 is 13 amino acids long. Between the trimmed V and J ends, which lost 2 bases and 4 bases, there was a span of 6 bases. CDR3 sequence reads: CASSLLVNQPQHF. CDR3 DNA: TGTGCCAGCAGTTTATTGGTAAATCAGCCCCAGCATTTT.

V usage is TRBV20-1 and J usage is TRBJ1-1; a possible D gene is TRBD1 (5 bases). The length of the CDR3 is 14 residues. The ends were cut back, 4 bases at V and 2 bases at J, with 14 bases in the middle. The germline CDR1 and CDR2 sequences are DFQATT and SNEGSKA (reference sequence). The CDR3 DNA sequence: TGCAGTGCTATCCCGACAGACAGAAACACTGAAGCTTTCTTT. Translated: CSAIPTDRNTEAFF.

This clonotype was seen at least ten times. This CDR3 is CASSVDGNQPQHF. The CDR3 DNA reads TGTGCCAGCAGCGTGGACGGGAATCAGCCCCAGCATTTT. V usage is TRBV9 and J usage is TRBJ1-5; D ambiguous. V shed 2 bases and J shed 4 bases, with 7 bases lying between them. The V gene's germline CDR1 is SGDLS and CDR2 YYNGEE. This CDR3 has 13 residues.

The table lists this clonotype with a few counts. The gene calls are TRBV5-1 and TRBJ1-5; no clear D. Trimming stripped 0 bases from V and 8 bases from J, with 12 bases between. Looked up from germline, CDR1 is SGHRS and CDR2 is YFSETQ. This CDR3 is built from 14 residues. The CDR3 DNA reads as TGCGCCAGCAGCTTGGAAGGGTTTGGCGAGCCCCAGCATTTT. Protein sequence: CASSLEGFGEPQHF.

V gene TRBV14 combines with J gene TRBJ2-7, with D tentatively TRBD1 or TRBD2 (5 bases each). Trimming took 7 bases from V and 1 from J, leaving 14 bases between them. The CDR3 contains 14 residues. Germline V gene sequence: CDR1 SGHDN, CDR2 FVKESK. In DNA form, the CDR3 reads TGTGCCAGCATCCCTCGGGGCCTTTCCTACGAGCAGTACTTC. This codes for CASIPRGLSYEQYF.

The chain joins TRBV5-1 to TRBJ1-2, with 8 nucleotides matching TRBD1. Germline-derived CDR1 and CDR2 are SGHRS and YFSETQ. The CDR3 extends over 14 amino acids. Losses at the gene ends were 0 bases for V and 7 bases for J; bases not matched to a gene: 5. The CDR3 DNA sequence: TGCGCCAGCAGCTTGGGACAGGGGCACGGTGGCTACACCTTC. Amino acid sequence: CASSLGQGHGGYTF. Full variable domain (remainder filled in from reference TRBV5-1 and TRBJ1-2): KAGVTQTPRYLIKTRGQQVTLSCSPISGHRSVSWYQQTPGQGLQFLFEYFSETQRNKGNFPGRFSGRQFSNSRSEMNVSTLELGDSALYLCASSLGQGHGGYTFGSGTRLTVV.

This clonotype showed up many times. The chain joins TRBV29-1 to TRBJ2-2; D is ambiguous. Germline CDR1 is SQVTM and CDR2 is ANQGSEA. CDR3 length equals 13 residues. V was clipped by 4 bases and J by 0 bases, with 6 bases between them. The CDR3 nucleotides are TGCAGCGTTGCCGGTACGAACACCGGGGAGCTGTTTTTT. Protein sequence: CSVAGTNTGELFF.

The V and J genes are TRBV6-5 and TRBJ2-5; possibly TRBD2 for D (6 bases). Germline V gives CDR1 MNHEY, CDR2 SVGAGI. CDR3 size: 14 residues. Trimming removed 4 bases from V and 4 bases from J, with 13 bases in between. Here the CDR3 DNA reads TGTGCCAGCAGTTTGCTAGGAGGGGCAGAGACCCAGTACTTC. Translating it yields CASSLLGGAETQYF.

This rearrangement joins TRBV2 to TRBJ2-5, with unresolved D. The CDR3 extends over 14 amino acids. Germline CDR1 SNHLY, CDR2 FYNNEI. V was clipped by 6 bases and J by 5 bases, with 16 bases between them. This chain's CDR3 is CASRERLSLETQYF. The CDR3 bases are TGTGCCAGCAGAGAGCGACTTTCTTTGGAGACCCAGTACTTC.

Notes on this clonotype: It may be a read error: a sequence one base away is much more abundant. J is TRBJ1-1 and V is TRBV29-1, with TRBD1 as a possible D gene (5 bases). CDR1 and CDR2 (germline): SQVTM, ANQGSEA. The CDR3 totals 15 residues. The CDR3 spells CSAEGDRESNTEAFF. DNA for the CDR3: TGCAGCGCTGAAGGCGACAGAGAAAGTAACACTGAAGCTTTCTTT.

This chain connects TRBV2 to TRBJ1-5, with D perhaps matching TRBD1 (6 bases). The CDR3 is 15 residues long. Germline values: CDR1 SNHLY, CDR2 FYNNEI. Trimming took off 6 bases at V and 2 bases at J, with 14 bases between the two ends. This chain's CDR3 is CASRNGAGGNQPQHF. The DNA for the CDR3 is TGTGCCAGCAGAAATGGGGCAGGGGGCAATCAGCCCCAGCATTTT. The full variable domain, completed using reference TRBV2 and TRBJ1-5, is EPEVTQTPSHQVTQMGQEVILRCVPISNHLYFYWYRQILGQKVEFLVSFYNNEISEKSEIFDDQFSVERPDGSNFTLKIRSTKLEDSAMYFCASRNGAGGNQPQHFGDGTRLSIL.

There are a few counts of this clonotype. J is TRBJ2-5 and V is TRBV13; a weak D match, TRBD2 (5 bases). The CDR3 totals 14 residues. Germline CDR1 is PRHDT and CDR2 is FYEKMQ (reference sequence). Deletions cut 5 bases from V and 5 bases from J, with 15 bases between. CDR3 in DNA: TGTGCCAGCAGCCCCCCCCGGGGTCGGGAGACCCAGTACTTC. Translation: CASSPPRGRETQYF. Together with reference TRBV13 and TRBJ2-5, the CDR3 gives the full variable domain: AAGVIQSPRHLIKEKRETATLKCYPIPRHDTVYWYQQGPGQDPQFLISFYEKMQSDKGSIPDRFSAQQFSDYHSELNMSSLELGDSALYFCASSPPRGRETQYFGPGTRLLVL.

The DNA for the CDR3 is TGCGCCAGCAGCCAAGCGGGAGTCGAGCAGTACTTC. This gives the protein CASSQAGVEQYF. The V and J genes are TRBV4-1 and TRBJ2-7; tentatively, D is TRBD2 (6 bases). The germline V gene encodes CDR1 MGHRA and CDR2 YSYEKL. This CDR3 contains 12 residues. V was trimmed by 1 base and J by 6 bases, leaving 7 bases between them.

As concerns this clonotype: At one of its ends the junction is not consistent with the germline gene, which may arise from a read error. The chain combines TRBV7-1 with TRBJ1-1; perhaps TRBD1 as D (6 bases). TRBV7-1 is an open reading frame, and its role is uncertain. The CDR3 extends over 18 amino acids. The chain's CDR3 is CASSSPPPTGTAGREALF. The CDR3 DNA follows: TGTGCCAGCAGCTCACCCCCCCCCACAGGGACGGCCGGACGCGAAGCTCTCTTT.

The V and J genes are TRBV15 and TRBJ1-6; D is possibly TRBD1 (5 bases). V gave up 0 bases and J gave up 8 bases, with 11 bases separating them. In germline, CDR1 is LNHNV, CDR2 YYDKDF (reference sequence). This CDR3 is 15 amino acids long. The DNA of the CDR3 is TGTGCCACCAGCAGAGATCTGGGGGATGATTCACCCCTCCACTTT. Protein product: CATSRDLGDDSPLHF.